The next 26 T cell receptor beta chains were all read from a single sample in a study of blood T cell repertoires in COVID-19. Libraries were prepared by immunoSEQ multiplex PCR; TCRdb keeps only in-frame clonotypes and omits some of them. This repertoire shows around 400,000 clones, around 90% found once; its top ten account for roughly 1.2%. Sample: peripheral blood. These receptors originate from a man in his forties with acute or convalescent COVID-19.

V usage is TRBV2 and J usage is TRBJ2-7, with 7 bases that match TRBD1. V lost 4 bases and J lost 2; bases outside the gene matches: 2. Germline-derived CDR1 and CDR2 are SNHLY and FYNNEI. CDR3 size: 13 residues. In DNA form, the CDR3 reads TGTGCCAGCAGTGGGACAGGCCCCTACGAGCAGTACTTC. Encoded protein: CASSGTGPYEQYF.

The chain couples TRBV3-1 (or the pseudogene TRBV3-2) to TRBJ1-2, with 8 nucleotides matching TRBD1. CDR3 length: 16 amino acids. Germline V gene sequence: CDR1 LGHDT, CDR2 YNNKEL (reference sequence). Unmatched junction bases numbered 7, after V lost 2 bases and J lost 2 bases. The CDR3 sequence is CASSQFTTGVNYGYTF. The CDR3 coding sequence is TGTGCCAGCAGCCAATTTACGACAGGGGTGAACTATGGCTACACCTTC.

The CDR3 protein is CASSQTWGGRQPQHF. The CDR3 DNA follows: TGTGCCAGCAGCCAAACGTGGGGGGGCCGTCAGCCCCAGCATTTT. The chain joins TRBV7-2 to TRBJ1-5, with a possible D match to TRBD1 (6 bases). Germline V gives CDR1 SGHTA, CDR2 FQGNSA. The CDR3 is 15 residues long. Trimming removed 5 bases from V and 6 bases from J, with 17 bases in between.

The chain employs TRBV6-5 and TRBJ1-5; 7 nucleotides match TRBD1. V trimming: 5 bases; J trimming: 8 bases; junction bases outside the gene matches: 9. The CDR3 loop spans 14 amino acids. Germline CDR1 is MNHEY and CDR2 is SVGAGI. CDR3 nucleotide sequence: TGTGCCAGCAGTAAGGAGGGGGCCCGGGAGCCCCAGCATTTT. Translation gives CASSKEGAREPQHF.

There are a few counts of this clone. This chain joins TRBV18 and TRBJ2-7; TRBD1 matches at 7 bases. Germline-derived CDR1 and CDR2 are KGHSH and LQKENI. The CDR3 has 14 residues. V gave up 0 bases and J gave up 2 bases; unmatched junction bases: 1. CDR3 in DNA: TGTGCCAGCTCACCACCGGGGACAGCCTACGAGCAGTACTTC. Encoded protein: CASSPPGTAYEQYF.

V gene TRBV28 combines with J gene TRBJ2-7; D possibly corresponds to TRBD1 (6 bases). The CDR3 has 14 residues. The V end was cut by 3 bases, the J end by 4 bases, with 13 bases between. Germline CDR1 and CDR2: MDHEN and SYDVKM. The CDR3 bases are TGTGCCAGCAGTTTTGCAGGGGCGGCTTACGAGCAGTACTTC. Translation gives CASSFAGAAYEQYF.

The chain has TRBV7-2 and TRBJ1-5, with D tentatively TRBD1 (5 bases). Germline V gives CDR1 SGHTA, CDR2 FQGNSA. This CDR3 has 15 amino acids. V dropped 1 base and J dropped 3 bases, with 10 bases sitting between them. The CDR3 sequence is CASSLGQGLNQPQHF. In nucleotides, the CDR3 is TGTGCCAGCAGCTTAGGTCAGGGCCTCAATCAGCCCCAGCATTTT.

The rearrangement links TRBV9 to TRBJ1-4; tentative D call: TRBD1 (6 bases). CDR1 and CDR2 from the germline V gene are SGDLS and YYNGEE. Trimming took off 1 base at V and 8 bases at J, with 18 bases between the two ends. The CDR3 has 16 amino acids. This CDR3 is CASSVSRGGIGEKLFF. The DNA for the CDR3 is TGTGCCAGCAGCGTATCAAGGGGGGGCATTGGAGAAAAACTGTTTTTT.

V usage is TRBV7-9 and J usage is TRBJ2-5; possible D gene TRBD1, 7 bases. The V end was cut by 5 bases, the J end by 5 bases, with 21 bases between. The CDR3 extends over 16 amino acids. CDR1 SEHNR and CDR2 FQNEAQ come from the germline V gene (reference sequence). The CDR3 region has the DNA TGTGCCAGCAGCCCACCACGGCAGGGGGGTACGGAGACCCAGTACTTC. Protein product: CASSPPRQGGTETQYF.

J is TRBJ2-1 and V is TRBV18, with 12 bases that match TRBD2. The CDR3 is 15 amino acids. The trim removed 0 bases at V and 9 bases at J, leaving 3 bases unmatched. Germline values: CDR1 KGHSH, CDR2 LQKENI. The CDR3 spells CASSPPSSGRGEQFF. For the CDR3, the DNA is TGTGCCAGCTCACCACCGTCTAGCGGGAGGGGTGAGCAGTTCTTC. Full variable domain (rest looked up from reference TRBV18 and TRBJ2-1): NAGVMQNPRHLVRRRGQEARLRCSPMKGHSHVYWYRQLPEEGLKFMVYLQKENIIDESGMPKERFSAEFPKEGPSILRIQQVVRGDSAAYFCASSPPSSGRGEQFFGPGTRLTVL.

V gene TRBV4-1 combines with J gene TRBJ2-7, with TRBD1 as a possible D gene (5 bases). Trimming cost V 3 bases and J 1 base, with 19 bases left between them. In germline, CDR1 is MGHRA, CDR2 YSYEKL. There are 17 residues in the CDR3. In nucleotides, the CDR3 is TGCGCCAGCAGCCAGAGGCCCCCACAGGAGACTTCCTACGAGCAGTACTTC. It codes for CASSQRPPQETSYEQYF.

This clone was seen more than once but under ten times. The rearrangement joins TRBV9 to TRBJ1-2, with D unresolved. The CDR3 is 15 residues long. V dropped 0 bases and J dropped 0 bases, with 9 bases sitting between them. Germline values: CDR1 SGDLS, CDR2 YYNGEE. The chain's CDR3 is CASSVAVTPNYGYTF. CDR3 DNA: TGTGCCAGCAGCGTAGCAGTCACCCCTAACTATGGCTACACCTTC.

The chain uses TRBV27 and TRBJ2-7; D possibly corresponds to TRBD1 (5 bases). CDR1 MNHEY and CDR2 SMNVEV come from the germline V gene (reference sequence). V gave up 6 bases and J gave up 1 base, with 13 bases separating them. This CDR3 spans 14 amino acids. The CDR3 coding sequence is TGTGCCAGCAGAACACAGGCCGTTTCCTACGAGCAGTACTTC. Translating it yields CASRTQAVSYEQYF.

J is TRBJ2-7 and V is TRBV6-5; TRBD1 agrees at 10 bases. CDR1 and CDR2 (germline): MNHEY, SVGAGI. Trimming took 2 bases from V and 2 from J; bases not matched to a gene: 6. CDR3 length: 16 amino acids. CDR3 nucleotides: TGTGCCAGCAGTTACCCGGACAGGGGGAACCCCTACGAGCAGTACTTC. Protein: CASSYPDRGNPYEQYF.

This clone appeared once. This chain links TRBV11-2 with TRBJ2-7, with D possibly being TRBD1 (6 bases). Germline V CDR1 and CDR2: SGHAT, FQNNGV. The V gene lost 1 base and the J gene lost 3 bases, with 7 bases spanning the gap. The CDR3 is 13 amino acids. As DNA, the CDR3 is TGTGCCAGCAGCTTAGGACAGGTCTACGAGCAGTACTTC. It specifies CASSLGQVYEQYF.

The CDR3 DNA sequence: TGTGCCAGTAGTATAATAGCCAGGGGGAACACTGAAGCTTTCTTT. It yields the protein CASSIIARGNTEAFF. The V and J genes are TRBV19 and TRBJ1-1; D is perhaps TRBD1 (6 bases). Trimming removed 2 bases at V and 1 base at J, with 11 bases between. Looked up from germline, CDR1 is LNHDA and CDR2 is SQIVND (reference sequence). CDR3 size: 15 residues.

This clone has at least ten counts. V is TRBV6-5 and J is TRBJ2-7; possible D gene TRBD2, 5 bases. Per germline, CDR1 MNHEY and CDR2 SVGAGI. The CDR3 is 13 residues long. The germline V and J ends were trimmed by 6 bases and 6 bases, with 15 bases remaining between them. As DNA, the CDR3 is TGTGCCAGCAGAAAGCGGATAGATTCCGAGCAGTACTTC. This translates into CASRKRIDSEQYF.

The chain is built from TRBV7-8 and TRBJ1-2; tentative D call: TRBD1 (6 bases). CDR3 size: 15 residues. V shed 0 bases and J shed 6 bases, with 14 bases lying between them. The germline CDR1 and CDR2 sequences are SGHVS and FQNEAQ. CDR3 nucleotide sequence: TGTGCCAGCAGCTTAGCACAGGGATTTCGAAATGGCTACACCTTC. Its protein is CASSLAQGFRNGYTF.

This clone was recorded only once. This chain links TRBV5-4 with TRBJ2-1; a weak D match, TRBD2 (7 bases). From germline, CDR1 is SGHNT and CDR2 YYREEE (reference sequence). The CDR3 sequence is 13 residues long. V was pared by 6 bases and J by 5 bases, with 12 bases between. The CDR3 region has the DNA TGTGCCAGCAAAGGGGGGGGAAACAATGAGCAGTTCTTC. This gives the protein CASKGGGNNEQFF.

This clone occurred once. The gene calls are TRBV2 and TRBJ2-7, with TRBD1 matching over 7 bases. Germline trimming cut 10 bases from V and 6 bases from J; bases unmatched to any gene: 18. Germline V lookup: CDR1 SNHLY, CDR2 FYNNEI. The CDR3 has 15 residues. The CDR3 sequence is CANKQKTGSWSEQYF. Written as DNA, the CDR3 is TGTGCCAACAAACAGAAGACAGGGTCCTGGAGCGAGCAGTACTTC.

The chain combines TRBV5-6 with TRBJ1-5, with D perhaps matching TRBD1 (5 bases). V was clipped by 0 bases and J by 5 bases, with 9 bases between them. The length of the CDR3 is 14 residues. The germline gives CDR1 SGHDT, CDR2 YYEEEE. The CDR3 is CASSLGRVDQPQHF. The CDR3 nucleotides read TGTGCCAGCAGCTTGGGCAGGGTCGATCAGCCCCAGCATTTT.

V and J are TRBV6-2 or TRBV6-3 and TRBJ1-2; weak D call: TRBD1 (6 bases). The CDR3 consists of 18 residues. Germline lookup yields CDR1 MNHEY and CDR2 SVGEGT. The V end was cut by 0 bases, the J end by 1 base, with 18 bases between. DNA for the CDR3: TGTGCCAGCAGTTACTCCGCGGCAGGGGCCCGAGTTAACTATGGCTACACCTTC. Amino acids: CASSYSAAGARVNYGYTF.

The J gene is TRBJ1-1, the V gene TRBV6-6; D is perhaps TRBD1 (6 bases). Trimming removed 4 bases at V and 5 bases at J, with 20 bases between. CDR3 length equals 16 residues. The germline V gene encodes CDR1 MNHNY and CDR2 SVGAGI (reference sequence). As DNA, the CDR3 is TGTGCCAGCAGTTCCTCGGGACACCCGAAGGAAACTGAAGCTTTCTTT. Protein: CASSSSGHPKETEAFF.

This rearrangement joins TRBV5-4 to TRBJ2-1; the D gene is possibly TRBD2 (7 bases). This CDR3 is built from 14 residues. Trimming removed 8 bases at V and 8 bases at J, with 20 bases between. Germline V lookup: CDR1 SGHNT, CDR2 YYREEE (reference sequence). The DNA for the CDR3 is TGTGCCAGTGGCGTGGGGGGGGGCCCCCATGAGCAGTTCTTC. It specifies CASGVGGGPHEQFF.

The gene calls are TRBV9 and TRBJ2-1, with D perhaps TRBD1 (5 bases). In germline, CDR1 is SGDLS, CDR2 YYNGEE. The CDR3 is 15 amino acids. Trimming took off 4 bases at V and 6 bases at J, with 17 bases between the two ends. The CDR3 DNA reads TGTGCCAGCAGCATTGATATAGGGGTCTCCAATGAGCAGTTCTTC. Amino acid sequence: CASSIDIGVSNEQFF.

The CDR3 loop is CATSRSGQAYGYTF. DNA of the CDR3: TGTGCCACCAGCAGATCGGGACAGGCCTATGGCTACACCTTC. V and J are TRBV15 and TRBJ1-2; the match to TRBD1 covers 8 bases. CDR3 length equals 14 residues. CDR1 is LNHNV, CDR2 YYDKDF, per germline (reference sequence). The V and J ends lost 2 bases and 4 bases, in that order; junction bases with no gene match: 3.